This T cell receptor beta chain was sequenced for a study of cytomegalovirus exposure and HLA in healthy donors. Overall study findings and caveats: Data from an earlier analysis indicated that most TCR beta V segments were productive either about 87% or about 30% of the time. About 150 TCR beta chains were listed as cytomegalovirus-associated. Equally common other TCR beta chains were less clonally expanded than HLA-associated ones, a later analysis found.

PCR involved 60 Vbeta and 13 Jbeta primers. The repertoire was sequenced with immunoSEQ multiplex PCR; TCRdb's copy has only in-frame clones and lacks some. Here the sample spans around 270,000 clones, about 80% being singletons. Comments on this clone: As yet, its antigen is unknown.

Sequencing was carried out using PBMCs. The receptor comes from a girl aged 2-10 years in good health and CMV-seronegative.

In DNA form, the CDR3 reads TGTGCCAGCAGCACTAGCGGGGGGTACAATGAGCAGTTCTTC. It encodes CASSTSGGYNEQFF. V usage is TRBV7-3 and J usage is TRBJ2-1; 12 bases match TRBD2. Germline loops: CDR1 SGHTA, CDR2 FQGTGA. The CDR3 is 14 amino acids. J gave up 4 bases and V 5 bases, and 0 bases lay outside the gene matches.